This T cell receptor (beta chain) was documented in a study of response to subunit inactivated influenza vaccine. The study's findings and limits: Only a handful of new T cells, the authors suggested, are recruited with each seasonal influenza vaccination.

TCRdb called the RT-PCR reads again in MiXCR, with one record for every CDR3 protein. The table records approximately 530,000 distinct CDR3 sequences, roughly 7.9% of them present only once. This clonotype was picked up many times. What it recognizes is unknown. Germline values: CDR1 LGHNA, CDR2 YNFKEQ. V shed 0 bases and J shed 3 bases, with 9 bases lying between them. CDR3 size: 14 residues. The chain links TRBV4-2 to TRBJ2-7, with D unclear. Source: PBMCs from blood, taken 23 months after vaccination. The receptor comes from a man aged 45 to 75 who received an inactivated influenza vaccine. The CDR3 DNA reads TGTGCCAGCAGCCAAGAGGGCTTGGGCTACGAGCAGTACTTC. It encodes CASSQEGLGYEQYF.